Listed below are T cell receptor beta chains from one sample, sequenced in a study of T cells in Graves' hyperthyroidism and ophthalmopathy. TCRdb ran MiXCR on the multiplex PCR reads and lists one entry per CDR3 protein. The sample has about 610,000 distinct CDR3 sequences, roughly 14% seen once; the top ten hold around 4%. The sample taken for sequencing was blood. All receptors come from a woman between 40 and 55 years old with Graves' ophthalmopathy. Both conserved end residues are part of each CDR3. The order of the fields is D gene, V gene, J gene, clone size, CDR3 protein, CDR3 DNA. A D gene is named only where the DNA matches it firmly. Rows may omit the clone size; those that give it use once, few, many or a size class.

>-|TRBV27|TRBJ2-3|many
CASRPTGNTDTQYF
TGTGCCAGCAGGCCCACAGGGAACACAGATACGCAGTATTTT
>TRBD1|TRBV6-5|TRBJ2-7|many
CASSYGGGQGVGEQYF
TGTGCCAGCAGTTACGGGGGGGGACAGGGGGTAGGGGAGCAGTACTTC
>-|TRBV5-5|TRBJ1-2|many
CASSSAVTYGYTF
TGTGCCAGCAGCTCAGCGGTAACCTATGGCTACACCTTC
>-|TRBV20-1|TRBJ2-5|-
CSAGTPQETQYF
TGCAGTGCTGGAACCCCCCAAGAGACCCAGTACTTC
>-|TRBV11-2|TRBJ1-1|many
CASSLQDASRRAFF
TGTGCCAGCAGCTTACAGGATGCCTCGCGGAGGGCTTTCTTT
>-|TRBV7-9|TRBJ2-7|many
CASSAGLTYEQYF
TGTGCCAGCAGCGCGGGACTCACCTACGAGCAGTACTTC
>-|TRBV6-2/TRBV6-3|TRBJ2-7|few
CASSNSRHLDQYF
TGTGCCAGCAGCAACTCCCGACACCTCGACCAGTACTTC
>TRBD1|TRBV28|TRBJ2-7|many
CASSFGPWTTGGNSDYEQYF
TGTGCCAGCAGTTTTGGACCGTGGACCACAGGGGGCAATTCTGACTACGAGCAGTACTTC
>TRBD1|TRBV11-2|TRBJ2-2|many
CASSYATGTVSTGELFF
TGTGCCAGCAGCTATGCGACCGGGACAGTCTCCACCGGGGAGCTGTTTTTT
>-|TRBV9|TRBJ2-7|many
CASSVGGTPARHEQYF
TGTGCCAGCAGCGTAGGAGGGACGCCCGCGCGCCACGAGCAGTACTTC
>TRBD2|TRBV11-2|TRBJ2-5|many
CASSFRLALETQYF
TGTGCCAGCAGCTTCAGACTAGCGCTAGAGACCCAGTACTTC